This paragraph reports one T cell receptor (beta chain). The V and J ends lost 1 base and 4 bases respectively, with 10 bases between them. The germline V gene has CDR1 LGHDT and CDR2 YNNKEL (reference sequence). The CDR3 has 14 amino acids. This entry belongs to a study of blood T cells in healthy people across ages. For the second PCR, which ran for 7 to 11 cycles, a sample-barcoded 5' primer and a J-beta primer mix were used. TCRdb passed the 5' RACE reads through MiXCR, listing each CDR3 protein once. The sample lists some 760,000 distinct CDR3 sequences, 20% to 25% occurring once. These same data were also listed under a study on T cells of mothers and their children.

V gene TRBV3-1 combines with J gene TRBJ2-5; possibly TRBD1 for D (6 bases). Material: blood. This receptor was taken from a boy younger than 18 in good health. DNA of the CDR3: TGTGCCAGCAGCCAAGTACAGGGTCGAGAGACCCAGTACTTC. Protein product: CASSQVQGRETQYF.